The 8 T cell receptor beta chains listed next were all sequenced from one sample in a study of vaccination and CD4 T cells after COVID-19. Treatment meaning: approximately 10-day PBMC culture with coronavirus spike peptide pools or control peptides (ViraFEST assay). The collection of CD4+ T cells from the unexposed donor took place before the COVID-19 pandemic (2011-2018). Sequencing of cultured CD4+ T cell DNA used the Oncomine TCR Beta short-read assay. Genomic DNA was drawn out of CD4+ T cells grown in culture. TCRdb reanalysed the PCR reads using MiXCR and keeps one entry per CDR3 protein. There are approximately 9,600 distinct CDR3 sequences in the sample; under 55% occur only once, and around 12% lies in the top ten. The antigens of these receptors remain unknown. Sequencing was performed on CD4+ T cells from blood, cultured in vitro. The receptor set was obtained from a human donor in good health.

On this clonotype itself: A junction end diverges from the germline sequence, so it may reflect a read error. The rearrangement uses TRBV7-3 and TRBJ2-3; TRBD2 is a possible D gene (6 bases). Germline CDR1 reads SGHTA; CDR2 reads FQGTGA. The CDR3 totals 17 residues. CDR3 sequence: CASSQGRGSTARDTQYF. CDR3 DNA: TGCGCCAGCAGCCAAGGACGGGGGAGCACGGCCCGCGATACGCAGTATTTT.

This clonotype showed up just a few times. The rearrangement links TRBV10-3 to TRBJ1-6; the D gene is possibly TRBD1 (5 bases). V was clipped by 2 bases and J by 4 bases, with 6 bases between them. Germline values: CDR1 ENHRY, CDR2 SYGVKD. The CDR3 spans 14 residues. The CDR3 sequence: CAISEGAYNSPLHF. The CDR3 DNA reads as TGTGCCATCAGTGAGGGGGCGTATAATTCACCCCTCCACTTT.

This sequence joins TRBV3-1 and TRBJ2-5; weak D call: TRBD2 (5 bases). In germline, CDR1 is LGHDT, CDR2 YNNKEL (reference sequence). CDR3 length: 14 amino acids. V was shortened by 1 base and J by 10 bases, with 16 bases between the two germline ends. The CDR3: CASSQGRAPRVQYF. The CDR3 DNA follows: TGTGCCAGCAGCCAAGGGCGGGCCCCTCGGGTCCAGTACTTC.

J is TRBJ2-1 and V is TRBV20-1; a possible D gene is TRBD2 (6 bases). Deletions cut 1 base from V and 0 bases from J, with 10 bases between. Germline CDR1 and CDR2: DFQATT and SNEGSKA (reference sequence). The CDR3 totals 15 residues. The CDR3 here is CSARVHGSSYNEQFF. The CDR3, as DNA: TGCAGTGCTAGAGTCCACGGGAGCTCCTACAATGAGCAGTTCTTC.

In its sample, this clonotype was seen once. The CDR3 coding sequence is TGTGCCAGCAGTTACGGCCAGTACAATGAGCAGTTCTTC. Residues: CASSYGQYNEQFF. This chain uses TRBV6-5 with TRBJ2-1; D remains ambiguous. Trimming stripped 2 bases from V and 4 bases from J, with 6 bases between. The CDR3 contains 13 residues. Germline CDR1 MNHEY, CDR2 SVGAGI.

The chain employs TRBV2 and TRBJ2-1, with TRBD2 identical over 12 bases. The ends lost 5 bases at V and 5 bases at J; junction bases unmatched: 1. This CDR3 has 14 residues. The V gene's germline CDR1 is SNHLY and CDR2 FYNNEI. The CDR3 region has the DNA TGTGCCAGCAGTTCTAGCGGGAGGGACAATGAGCAGTTCTTC. Its protein is CASSSSGRDNEQFF.

V usage is TRBV6-5 and J usage is TRBJ2-3; 8 bases are shared with TRBD2. The CDR3 has 15 amino acids. Germline V gene data show CDR1 as MNHEY and CDR2 as SVGAGI. V lost 3 bases to trimming and J lost 0 bases; unmatched junction nucleotides: 2. In DNA form, the CDR3 reads TGTGCCAGCAGTTATAGCGGGGCCAGCACAGATACGCAGTATTTT. Its protein product is CASSYSGASTDTQYF.

This clonotype was counted only a few times. The chain carries TRBV6-2 or TRBV6-3 and TRBJ1-5; 9 positions match TRBD1. V lost 1 base to trimming and J lost 5 bases; unmatched junction nucleotides: 3. This CDR3 is 15 amino acids long. From germline, CDR1 is MNHEY and CDR2 SVGEGT. The CDR3 sequence: CASSYWTGADQPQHF. The CDR3 DNA reads TGTGCCAGCAGTTACTGGACAGGGGCGGATCAGCCCCAGCATTTT.